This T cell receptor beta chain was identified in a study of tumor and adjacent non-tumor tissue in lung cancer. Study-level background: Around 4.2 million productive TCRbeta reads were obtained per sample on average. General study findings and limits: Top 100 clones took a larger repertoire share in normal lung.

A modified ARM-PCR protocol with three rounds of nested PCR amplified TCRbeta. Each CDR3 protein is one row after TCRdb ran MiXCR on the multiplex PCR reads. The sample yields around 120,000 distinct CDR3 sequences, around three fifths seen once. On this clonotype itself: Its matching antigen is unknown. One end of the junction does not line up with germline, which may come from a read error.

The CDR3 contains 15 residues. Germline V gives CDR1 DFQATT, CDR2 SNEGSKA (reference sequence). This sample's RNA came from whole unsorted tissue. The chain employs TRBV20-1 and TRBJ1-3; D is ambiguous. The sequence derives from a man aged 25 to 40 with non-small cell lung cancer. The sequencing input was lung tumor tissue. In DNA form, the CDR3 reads TGCAATGCTAGAGAACCAGGAGCTCCTGCAAACACCATATATTTT. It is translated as CNAREPGAPANTIYF.